This T cell receptor (beta chain) is drawn from a study of cytomegalovirus exposure and HLA in healthy donors. General observations from the study: Later, an analysis found that TCR clusters from the first cohort tended to co-occur in the roughly 110 validation repertoires.

Libraries were prepared by immunoSEQ multiplex PCR; TCRdb keeps only in-frame clonotypes and omits some of them. The sample lists under 300,000 clones; nearly 90% were seen once. Germline CDR1 reads ENHRY; CDR2 reads SYGVKD. V trimming: 6 bases; J trimming: 1 base; junction bases outside the gene matches: 6. CDR3 length: 16 amino acids. As concerns this clone: Antigen unknown.

The rearrangement joins TRBV10-3 to TRBJ2-2; 9 bases line up with TRBD2. This clonotype originated in a woman under 30 in good health and CMV-seronegative. The sequencing sample was made of PBMCs. The CDR3 nucleotides are TGTGCCATCAGAGGTAGCGGGGGAGGGAACACCGGGGAGCTGTTTTTT. Its translation is CAIRGSGGGNTGELFF.